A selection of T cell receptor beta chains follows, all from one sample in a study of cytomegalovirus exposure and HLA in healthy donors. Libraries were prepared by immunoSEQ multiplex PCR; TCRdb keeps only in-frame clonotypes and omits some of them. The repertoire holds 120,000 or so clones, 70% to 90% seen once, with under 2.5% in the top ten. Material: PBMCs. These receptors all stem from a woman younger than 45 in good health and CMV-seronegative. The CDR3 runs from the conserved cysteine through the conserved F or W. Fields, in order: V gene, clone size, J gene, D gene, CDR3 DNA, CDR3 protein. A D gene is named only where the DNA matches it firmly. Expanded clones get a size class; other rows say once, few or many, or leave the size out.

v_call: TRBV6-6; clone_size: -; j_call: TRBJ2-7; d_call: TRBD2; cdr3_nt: TGTGCCAGCAGGGCGGGGGAGTTCTACGAGCAGTACTTC; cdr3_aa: CASRAGEFYEQYF
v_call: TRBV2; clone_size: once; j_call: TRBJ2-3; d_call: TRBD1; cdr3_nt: TGTGCCAGCAGAGCCGGACAGGGCGTCGCAGATACGCAGTATTTT; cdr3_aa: CASRAGQGVADTQYF
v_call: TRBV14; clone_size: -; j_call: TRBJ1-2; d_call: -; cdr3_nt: TGTGCCAGCAGCCCCCGGGGGGTCTATGGCTACACCTTC; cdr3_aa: CASSPRGVYGYTF
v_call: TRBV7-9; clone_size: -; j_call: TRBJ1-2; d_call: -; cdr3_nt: TGTGCCAGCAGCTTGAAGGGGTCGGTTGGCTACACCTTC; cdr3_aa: CASSLKGSVGYTF
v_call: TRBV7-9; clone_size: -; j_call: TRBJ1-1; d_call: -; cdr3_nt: TGTGCCAGCAGCCTACAGCAGAACACTGAAGCTTTCTTT; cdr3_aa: CASSLQQNTEAFF
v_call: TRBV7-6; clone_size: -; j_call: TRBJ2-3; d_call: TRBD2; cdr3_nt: TGTGCCAGCAGCCAAGCTTCACTAGCGACTAATACGCAGTATTTT; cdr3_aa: CASSQASLATNTQYF
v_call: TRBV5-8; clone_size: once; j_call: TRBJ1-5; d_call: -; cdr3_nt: TGTGCCAGCGCTCAGGCGAATCAGCCCCAGCATTTT; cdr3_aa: CASAQANQPQHF
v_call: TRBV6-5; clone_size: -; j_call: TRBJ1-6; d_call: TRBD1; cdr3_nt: TGTGCCAGCAGTAAAGACAGGGGCAATTCACCCCTCCACTTT; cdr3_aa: CASSKDRGNSPLHF
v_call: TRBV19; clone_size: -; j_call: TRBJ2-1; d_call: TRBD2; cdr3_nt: TGTGCCAGTTCCCACCGGACTAGCGGGGGGAGCTCCTACAATGAGCAGTTCTTC; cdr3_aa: CASSHRTSGGSSYNEQFF
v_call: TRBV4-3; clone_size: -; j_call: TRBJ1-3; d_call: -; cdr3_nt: TGCGCCAGCAGCCAAGTGGGGGGCTCTGGAAACACCATATATTTT; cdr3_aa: CASSQVGGSGNTIYF
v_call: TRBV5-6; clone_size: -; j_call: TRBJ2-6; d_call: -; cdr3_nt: TGTGCCAGCAGCCCGGAAGGAGGGACCGGCAGTGGGGCCAACGTCCTGACTTTC; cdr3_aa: CASSPEGGTGSGANVLTF
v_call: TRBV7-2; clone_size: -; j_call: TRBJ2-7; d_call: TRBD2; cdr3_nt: TGTGCCAGCAGCCTACGACTAGCGGGGACCCCCTACGAGCAGTACTTC; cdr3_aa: CASSLRLAGTPYEQYF
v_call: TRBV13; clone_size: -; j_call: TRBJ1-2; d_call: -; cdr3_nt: TGTGCCAGCAGCTTAGCAGATAACTATGGCTACACCTTC; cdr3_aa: CASSLADNYGYTF
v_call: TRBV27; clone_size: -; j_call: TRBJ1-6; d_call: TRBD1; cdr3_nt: TGTGCCAGCAGTTTATCGCCGACAGGGGGCAATTCACCCCTCCACTTT; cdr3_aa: CASSLSPTGGNSPLHF
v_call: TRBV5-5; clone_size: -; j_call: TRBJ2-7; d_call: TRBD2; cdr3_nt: TGTGCCAGCAGCCCCGGACTAGCGGGGGGGTACTTC; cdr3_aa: CASSPGLAGGYF
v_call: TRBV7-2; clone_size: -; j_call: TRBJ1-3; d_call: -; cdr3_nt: TGTGCCAGCAGCTTAGAAGTCGAGGGTTGGGCCCCTGGAAACACCATATATTTT; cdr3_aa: CASSLEVEGWAPGNTIYF
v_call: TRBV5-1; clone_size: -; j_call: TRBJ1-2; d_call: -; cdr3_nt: TGCGCCAGCAGCAGAGGACAAAACTATGGCTACACCTTC; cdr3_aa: CASSRGQNYGYTF